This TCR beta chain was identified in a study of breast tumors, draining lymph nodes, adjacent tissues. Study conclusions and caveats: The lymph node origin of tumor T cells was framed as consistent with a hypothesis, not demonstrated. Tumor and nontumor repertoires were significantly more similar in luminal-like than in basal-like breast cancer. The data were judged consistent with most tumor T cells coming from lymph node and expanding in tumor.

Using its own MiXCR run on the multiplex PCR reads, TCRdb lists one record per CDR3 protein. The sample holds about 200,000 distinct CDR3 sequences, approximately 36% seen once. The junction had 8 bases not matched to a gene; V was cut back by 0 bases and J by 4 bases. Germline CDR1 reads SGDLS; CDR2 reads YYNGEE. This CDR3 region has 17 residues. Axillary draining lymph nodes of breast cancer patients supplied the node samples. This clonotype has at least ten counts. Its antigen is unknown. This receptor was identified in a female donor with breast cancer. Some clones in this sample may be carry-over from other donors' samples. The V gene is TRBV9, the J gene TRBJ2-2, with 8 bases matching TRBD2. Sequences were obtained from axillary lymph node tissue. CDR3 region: CASSVGGSGSGTGELFF. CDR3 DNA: TGTGCCAGCAGCGTAGGTGGGAGCGGGAGTGGCACCGGGGAGCTGTTTTTT. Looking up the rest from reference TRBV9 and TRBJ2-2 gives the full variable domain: DSGVTQTPKHLITATGQRVTLRCSPRSGDLSVYWYQQSLDQGLQFLIQYYNGEERAKGNILERFSAQQFPDLHSELNLSSLELGDSALYFCASSVGGSGSGTGELFFGEGSRLTVL.